The count of the clone carrying this T cell receptor (beta chain) is one. Its antigen remains unknown. This entry is derived from a study of shared clonotypes between healthy human individuals. Findings and caveats of the study: Sampling involved blood alone; tissue repertoires likely differ.

Deep was the level used in running the assay. The table came from immunoSEQ multiplex PCR; TCRdb's copy has only in-frame clones and leaves some out. The table records 2 million to 2.5 million clones, 85% to 95% of them present only once. V lost 6 bases to trimming and J lost 1 base, with 15 bases between them. The CDR3 totals 15 residues. Per the germline V gene, CDR1 is MDHEN and CDR2 is SYDVKM. Every one of the donors was a Caucasian adult that lived in Nashville, Tennessee. Sequenced: naive CD4+ T cells from PBMCs. Subset given: CD45RA+ positively selected. The clonotype was recovered from a man in his late teens or twenties in good health. Some clones in this sample may be carry-over from other donors' samples. This sequence joins TRBV28 and TRBJ1-1; maybe TRBD1 (6 bases). This chain's CDR3 is CASRAGGPKNTEAFF. The CDR3 DNA reads as TGTGCCAGCAGGGCTGGGGGGCCCAAGAACACTGAAGCTTTCTTT.